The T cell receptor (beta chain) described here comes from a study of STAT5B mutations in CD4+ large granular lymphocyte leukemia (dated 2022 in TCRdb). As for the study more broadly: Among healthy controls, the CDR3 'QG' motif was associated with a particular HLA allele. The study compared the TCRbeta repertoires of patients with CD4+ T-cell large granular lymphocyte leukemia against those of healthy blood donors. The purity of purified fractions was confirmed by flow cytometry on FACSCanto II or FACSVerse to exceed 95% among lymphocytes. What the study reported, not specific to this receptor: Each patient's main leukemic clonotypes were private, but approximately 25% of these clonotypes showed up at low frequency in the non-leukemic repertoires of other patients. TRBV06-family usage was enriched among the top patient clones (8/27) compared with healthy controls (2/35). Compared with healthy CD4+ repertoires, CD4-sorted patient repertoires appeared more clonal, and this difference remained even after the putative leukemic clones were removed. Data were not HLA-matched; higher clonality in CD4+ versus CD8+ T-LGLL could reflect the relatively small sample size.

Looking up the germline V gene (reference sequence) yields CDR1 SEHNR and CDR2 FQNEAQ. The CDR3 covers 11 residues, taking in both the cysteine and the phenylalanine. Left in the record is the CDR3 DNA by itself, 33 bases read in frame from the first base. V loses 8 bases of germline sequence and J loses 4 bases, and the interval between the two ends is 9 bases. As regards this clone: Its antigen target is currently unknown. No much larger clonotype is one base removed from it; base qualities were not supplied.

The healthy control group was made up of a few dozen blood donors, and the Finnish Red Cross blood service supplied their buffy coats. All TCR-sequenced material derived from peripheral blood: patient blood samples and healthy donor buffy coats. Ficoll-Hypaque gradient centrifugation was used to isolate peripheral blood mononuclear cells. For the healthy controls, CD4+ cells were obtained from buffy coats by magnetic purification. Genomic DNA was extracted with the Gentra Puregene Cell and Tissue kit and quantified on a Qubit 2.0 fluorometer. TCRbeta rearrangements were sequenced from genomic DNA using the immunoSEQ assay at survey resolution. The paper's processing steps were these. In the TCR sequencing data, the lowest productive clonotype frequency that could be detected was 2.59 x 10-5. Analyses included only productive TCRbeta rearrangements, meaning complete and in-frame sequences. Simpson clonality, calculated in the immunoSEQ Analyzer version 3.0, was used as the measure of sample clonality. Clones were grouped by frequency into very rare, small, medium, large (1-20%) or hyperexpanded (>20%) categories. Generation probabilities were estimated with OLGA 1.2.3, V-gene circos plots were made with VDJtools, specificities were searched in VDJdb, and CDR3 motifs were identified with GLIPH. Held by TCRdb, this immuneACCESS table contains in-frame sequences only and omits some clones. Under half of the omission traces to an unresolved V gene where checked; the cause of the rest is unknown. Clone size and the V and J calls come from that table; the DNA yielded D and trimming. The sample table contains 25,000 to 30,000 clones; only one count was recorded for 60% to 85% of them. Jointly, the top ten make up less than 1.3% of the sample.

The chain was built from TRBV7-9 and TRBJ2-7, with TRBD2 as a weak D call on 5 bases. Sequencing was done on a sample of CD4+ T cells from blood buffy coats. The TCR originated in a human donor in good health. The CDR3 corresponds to CASGSRYEQYF. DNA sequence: TGTGCCAGCGGGAGCCGGTACGAGCAGTACTTC.